The entry below gives a single TCR beta chain sequence along with its context. The entry originates in a study of blood T cell repertoires in COVID-19. Looking at the study overall: COVID-19 samples, acute and convalescent, were from the United States, Italy and Spain.

The CDR3 runs 16 residues. V shed 5 bases and J 1 base; nucleotides not matched to a gene: 3. Looked up from germline, CDR1 is SGHTA and CDR2 is FQGTGA. Per the authors' pipeline: For nucleated cells, counts were estimated from reference gene primer amplification. Sequencing used immunoSEQ multiplex PCR; TCRdb keeps in-frame clones, though not all of them. From that table come the V and J calls and clone size; the DNA was used to work out D and trimming. The sample consists of 68,000 or so clones, 65% to 85% of them appearing once. Material: peripheral blood. The origin of this receptor is a woman in her 50s with acute or convalescent COVID-19. V and J are TRBV7-3 and TRBJ2-3, with 13 bases aligning to TRBD2. This CDR3 reads CASSPGLAGGTDTQYF. In DNA, the CDR3 is TGTGCCAGCAGCCCCGGACTAGCGGGGGGCACAGATACGCAGTATTTT.